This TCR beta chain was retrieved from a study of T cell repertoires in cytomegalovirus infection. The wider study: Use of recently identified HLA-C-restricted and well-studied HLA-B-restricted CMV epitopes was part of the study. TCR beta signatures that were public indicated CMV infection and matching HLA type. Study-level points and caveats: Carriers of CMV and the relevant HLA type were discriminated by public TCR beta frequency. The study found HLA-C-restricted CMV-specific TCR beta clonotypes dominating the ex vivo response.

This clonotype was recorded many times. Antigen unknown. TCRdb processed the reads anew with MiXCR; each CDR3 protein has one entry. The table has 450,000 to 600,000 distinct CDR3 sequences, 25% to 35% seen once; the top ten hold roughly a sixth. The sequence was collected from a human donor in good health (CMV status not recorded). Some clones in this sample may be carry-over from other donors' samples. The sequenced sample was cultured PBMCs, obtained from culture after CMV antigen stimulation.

CDR3: CASSLARLAGSTDTQYF. As DNA, the CDR3 is TGTGCCAGCAGCTTAGCCAGGCTAGCGGGGAGCACAGATACGCAGTATTTT. The chain links TRBV7-2 to TRBJ2-3; 9 bases match TRBD2. This CDR3 region has 17 residues. Germline loops: CDR1 SGHTA, CDR2 FQGNSA. V lost 0 bases, J lost 0 bases, and 4 bases stayed unmatched. The full variable domain, rest sourced from reference TRBV7-2 and TRBJ2-3, is GAGVSQSPSNKVTEKGKDVELRCDPISGHTALYWYRQSLGQGLEFLIYFQGNSAPDKSGLPSDRFSAERTGGSVSTLTIQRTQQEDSAVYLCASSLARLAGSTDTQYFGPGTRLTVL.